This TCR beta chain was observed in a study of T cell clonotyping in hematopoietic cell transplantation. Time point in this sample: recipient sample about 28 days before transplant, after cytoreduction. V was cut by 6 bases and J by 5 bases, with 17 bases left in between. There are 14 residues in the CDR3. CDR1 SGHVS and CDR2 FQNEAQ come from the germline V gene. Sequencing was performed with immunoSEQ multiplex PCR; in TCRdb, only in-frame clones are kept and a portion is missing. The sample includes about 29,000 clones, about three quarters of them seen just once. This sequence was found in a woman in her 30s with chronic myeloid leukemia. Some clones in this sample may be carry-over from other donors' samples. The gene calls are TRBV7-8 and TRBJ2-7; no clear D gene. Sequencing used peripheral blood mononuclear cells, obtained before stem cell transplant. CDR3 region: CASSPRVGPDEQYF. Written as DNA, the CDR3 is TGTGCCAGCAGTCCTCGAGTTGGGCCAGACGAGCAGTACTTC. Full variable domain (outside the CDR3, taken from reference TRBV7-8 and TRBJ2-7): GAGVSQSPRYKVAKRGQDVALRCDPISGHVSLFWYQQALGQGPEFLTYFQNEAQLDKSGLPSDRFFAERPEGSVSTLKIQRTQQEDSAVYLCASSPRVGPDEQYFGPGTRLTVT.